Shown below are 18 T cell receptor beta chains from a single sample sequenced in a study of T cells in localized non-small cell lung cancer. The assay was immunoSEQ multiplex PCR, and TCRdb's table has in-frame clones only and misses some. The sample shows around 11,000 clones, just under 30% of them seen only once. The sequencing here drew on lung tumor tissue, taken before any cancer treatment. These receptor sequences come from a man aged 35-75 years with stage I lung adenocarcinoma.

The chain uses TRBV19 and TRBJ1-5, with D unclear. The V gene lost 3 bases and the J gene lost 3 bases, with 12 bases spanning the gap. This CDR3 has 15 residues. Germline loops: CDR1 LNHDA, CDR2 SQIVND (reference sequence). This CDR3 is CASSMGHSLNQPQHF. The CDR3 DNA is TGTGCCAGTAGTATGGGCCATAGCCTCAATCAGCCCCAGCATTTT.

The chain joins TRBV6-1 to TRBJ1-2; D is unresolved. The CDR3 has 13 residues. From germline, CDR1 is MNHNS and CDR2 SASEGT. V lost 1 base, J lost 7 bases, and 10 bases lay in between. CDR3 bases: TGTGCCAGCAGTGAAGTCCTCCCGAGTGGCTACACCTTC. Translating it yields CASSEVLPSGYTF.

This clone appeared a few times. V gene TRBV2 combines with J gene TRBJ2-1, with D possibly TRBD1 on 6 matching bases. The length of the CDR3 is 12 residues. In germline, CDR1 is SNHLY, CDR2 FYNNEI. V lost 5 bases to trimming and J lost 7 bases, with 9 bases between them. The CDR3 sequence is CASSQDRNEQFF. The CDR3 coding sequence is TGTGCCAGCAGTCAAGACAGGAATGAGCAGTTCTTC.

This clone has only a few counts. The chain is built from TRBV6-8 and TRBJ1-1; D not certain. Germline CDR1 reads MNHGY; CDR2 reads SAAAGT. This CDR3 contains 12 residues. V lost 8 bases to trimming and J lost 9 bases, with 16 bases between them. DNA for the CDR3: TGTGCCAGCTTTGCGCGTACAGAGAAAGCTTTCTTT. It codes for CASFARTEKAFF.

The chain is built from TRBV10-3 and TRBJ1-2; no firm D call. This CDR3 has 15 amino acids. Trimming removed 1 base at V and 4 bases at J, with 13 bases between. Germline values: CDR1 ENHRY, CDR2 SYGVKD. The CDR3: CAISELSGSIYGYTF. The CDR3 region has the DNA TGTGCCATCAGTGAGTTATCCGGGTCAATCTATGGCTACACCTTC.

This chain's CDR3 is CATRHRGPSSGNTIYF. The DNA for the CDR3 is TGTGCCACCAGACACAGGGGGCCCAGCTCTGGAAACACCATATATTTT. V is TRBV19 and J is TRBJ1-3; 9 nucleotides line up with TRBD1. The trim removed 10 bases at V and 0 bases at J, leaving 10 bases unmatched. The CDR3 extends over 16 amino acids. Germline CDR1 reads LNHDA; CDR2 reads SQIVND (reference sequence).

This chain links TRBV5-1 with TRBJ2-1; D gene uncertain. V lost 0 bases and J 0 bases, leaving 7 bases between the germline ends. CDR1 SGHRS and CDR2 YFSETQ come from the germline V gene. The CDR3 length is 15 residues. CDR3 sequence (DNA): TGCGCCAGCAGCTTGGATGGAAGCTCCTACAATGAGCAGTTCTTC. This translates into CASSLDGSSYNEQFF.

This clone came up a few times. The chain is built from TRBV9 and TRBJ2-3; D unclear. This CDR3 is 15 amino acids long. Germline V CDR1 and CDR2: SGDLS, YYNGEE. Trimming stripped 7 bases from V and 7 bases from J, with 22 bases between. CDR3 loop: CASLKWEPGGYTQYF. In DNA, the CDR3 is TGTGCCAGCCTGAAATGGGAACCAGGTGGATATACGCAGTATTTT. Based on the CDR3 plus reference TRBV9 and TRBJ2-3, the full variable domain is DSGVTQTPKHLITATGQRVTLRCSPRSGDLSVYWYQQSLDQGLQFLIQYYNGEERAKGNILERFSAQQFPDLHSELNLSSLELGDSALYFCASLKWEPGGYTQYFGPGTRLTVL.

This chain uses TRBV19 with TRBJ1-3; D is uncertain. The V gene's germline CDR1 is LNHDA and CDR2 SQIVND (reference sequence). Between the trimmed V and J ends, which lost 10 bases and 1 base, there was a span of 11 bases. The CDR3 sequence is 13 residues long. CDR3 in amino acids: CATKPGSGNTIYF. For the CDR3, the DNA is TGTGCCACTAAGCCGGGATCTGGAAACACCATATATTTT. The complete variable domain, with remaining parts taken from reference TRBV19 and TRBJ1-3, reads DGGITQSPKYLFRKEGQNVTLSCEQNLNHDAMYWYRQDPGQGLRLIYYSQIVNDFQKGDIAEGYSVSREKKESFPLTVTSAQKNPTAFYLCATKPGSGNTIYFGEGSWLTVV.

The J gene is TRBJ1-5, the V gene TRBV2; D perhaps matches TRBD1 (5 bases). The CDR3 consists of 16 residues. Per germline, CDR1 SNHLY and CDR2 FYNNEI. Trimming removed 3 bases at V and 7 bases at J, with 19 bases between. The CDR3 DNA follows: TGTGCCAGCAGTGATATGGGCGGGGGAAGTGGGCAGCCCCAGCATTTT. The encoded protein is CASSDMGGGSGQPQHF.

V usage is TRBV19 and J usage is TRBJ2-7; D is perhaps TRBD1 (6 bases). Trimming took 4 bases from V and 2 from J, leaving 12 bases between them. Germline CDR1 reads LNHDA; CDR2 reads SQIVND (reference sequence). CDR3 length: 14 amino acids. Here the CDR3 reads CASSKTGPAYEQYF. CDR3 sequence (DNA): TGTGCCAGTAGTAAAACAGGGCCTGCCTACGAGCAGTACTTC.

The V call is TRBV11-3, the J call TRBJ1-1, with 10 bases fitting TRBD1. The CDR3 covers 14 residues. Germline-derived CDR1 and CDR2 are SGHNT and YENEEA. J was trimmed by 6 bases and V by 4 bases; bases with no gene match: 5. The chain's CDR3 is CASSSGQGVAEAFF. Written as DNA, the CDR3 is TGTGCCAGCAGCTCCGGACAGGGGGTCGCTGAAGCTTTCTTT.

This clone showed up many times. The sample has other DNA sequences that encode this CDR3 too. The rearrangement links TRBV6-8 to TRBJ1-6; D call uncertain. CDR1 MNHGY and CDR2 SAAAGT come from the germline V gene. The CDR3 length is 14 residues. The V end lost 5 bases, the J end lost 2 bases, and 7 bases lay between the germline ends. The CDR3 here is CASSAGPYNSPLHF. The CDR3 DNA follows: TGTGCCAGCAGTGCAGGACCCTATAATTCACCCCTCCACTTT.

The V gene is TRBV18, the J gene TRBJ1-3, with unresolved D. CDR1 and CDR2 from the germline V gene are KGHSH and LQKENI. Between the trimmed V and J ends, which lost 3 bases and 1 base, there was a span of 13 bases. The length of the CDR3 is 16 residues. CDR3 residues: CASSPLPPSSGNTIYF. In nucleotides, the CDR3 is TGTGCCAGCTCACCGCTCCCTCCGTCTTCTGGAAACACCATATATTTT.

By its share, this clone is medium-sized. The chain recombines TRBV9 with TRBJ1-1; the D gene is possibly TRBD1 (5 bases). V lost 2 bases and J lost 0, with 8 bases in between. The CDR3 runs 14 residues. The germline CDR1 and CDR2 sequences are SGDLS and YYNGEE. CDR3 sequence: CASSVGAMNTEAFF. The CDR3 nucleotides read TGTGCCAGCAGCGTTGGGGCAATGAACACTGAAGCTTTCTTT.

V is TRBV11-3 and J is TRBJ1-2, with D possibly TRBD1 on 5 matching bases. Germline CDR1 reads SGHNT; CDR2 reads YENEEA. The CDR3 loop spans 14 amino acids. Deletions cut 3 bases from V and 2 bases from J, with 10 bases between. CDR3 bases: TGTGCCAGCAGCTTTGGGGCTGAGAACTATGGCTACACCTTC. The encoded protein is CASSFGAENYGYTF.

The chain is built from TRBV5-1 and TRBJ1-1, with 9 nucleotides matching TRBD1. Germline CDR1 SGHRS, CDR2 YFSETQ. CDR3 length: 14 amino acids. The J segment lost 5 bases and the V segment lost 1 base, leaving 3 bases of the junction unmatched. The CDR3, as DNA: TGCGCCAGCAGCTTGCCAGGGACAGGGACTGAAGCTTTCTTT. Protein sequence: CASSLPGTGTEAFF.

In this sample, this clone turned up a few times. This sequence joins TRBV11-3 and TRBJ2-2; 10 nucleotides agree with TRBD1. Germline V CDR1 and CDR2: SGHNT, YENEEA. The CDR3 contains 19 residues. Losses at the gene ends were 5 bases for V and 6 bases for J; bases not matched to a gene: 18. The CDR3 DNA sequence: TGTGCCAGCAGCGCTTTTAGGGGTCTAAGGGACAGGGGTCCCGGGGAGCTGTTTTTT. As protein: CASSAFRGLRDRGPGELFF.